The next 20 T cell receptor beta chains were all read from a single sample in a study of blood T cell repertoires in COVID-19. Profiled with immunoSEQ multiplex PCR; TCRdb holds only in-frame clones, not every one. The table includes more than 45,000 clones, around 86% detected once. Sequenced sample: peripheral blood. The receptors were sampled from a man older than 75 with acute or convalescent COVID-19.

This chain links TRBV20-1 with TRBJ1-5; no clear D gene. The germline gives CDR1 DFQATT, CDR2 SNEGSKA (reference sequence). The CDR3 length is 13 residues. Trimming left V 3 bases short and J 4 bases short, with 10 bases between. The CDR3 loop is CSASGGKNQPQHF. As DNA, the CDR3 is TGCAGTGCTAGTGGAGGGAAGAATCAGCCCCAGCATTTT.

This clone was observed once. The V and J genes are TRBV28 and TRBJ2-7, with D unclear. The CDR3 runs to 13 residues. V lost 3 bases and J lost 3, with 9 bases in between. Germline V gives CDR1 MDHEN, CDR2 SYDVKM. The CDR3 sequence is CASSLARYYEQYF. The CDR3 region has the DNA TGTGCCAGCAGTTTGGCCCGATACTACGAGCAGTACTTC.

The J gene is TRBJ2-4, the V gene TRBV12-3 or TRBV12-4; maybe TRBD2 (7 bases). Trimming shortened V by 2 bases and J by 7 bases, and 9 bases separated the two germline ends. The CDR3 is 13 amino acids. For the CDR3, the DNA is TGTGCCAGCAGTTTAAGGGGGGGGAACATTCAGTACTTC. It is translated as CASSLRGGNIQYF.

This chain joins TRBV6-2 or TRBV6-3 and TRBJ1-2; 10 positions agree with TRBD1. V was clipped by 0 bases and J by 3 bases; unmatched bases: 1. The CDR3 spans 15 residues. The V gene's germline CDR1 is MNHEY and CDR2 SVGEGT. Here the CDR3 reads CASSYSTGGHYGYTF. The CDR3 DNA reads TGTGCCAGCAGTTACTCGACAGGGGGCCACTATGGCTACACCTTC.

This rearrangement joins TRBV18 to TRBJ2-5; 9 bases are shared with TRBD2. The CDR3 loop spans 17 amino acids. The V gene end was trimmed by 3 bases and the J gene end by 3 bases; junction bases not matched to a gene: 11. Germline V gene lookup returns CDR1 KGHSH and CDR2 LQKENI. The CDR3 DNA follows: TGTGCCAGCTCACCCAGAAACGTGGGACTAGCCAAAGAGACCCAGTACTTC. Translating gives CASSPRNVGLAKETQYF.

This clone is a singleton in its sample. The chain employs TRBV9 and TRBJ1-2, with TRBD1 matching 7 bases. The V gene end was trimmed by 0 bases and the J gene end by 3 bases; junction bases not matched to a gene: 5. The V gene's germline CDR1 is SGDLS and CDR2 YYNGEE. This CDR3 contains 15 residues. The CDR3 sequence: CASSVVGGRDYGYTF. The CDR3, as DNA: TGTGCCAGCAGCGTAGTAGGGGGCCGGGACTATGGCTACACCTTC.

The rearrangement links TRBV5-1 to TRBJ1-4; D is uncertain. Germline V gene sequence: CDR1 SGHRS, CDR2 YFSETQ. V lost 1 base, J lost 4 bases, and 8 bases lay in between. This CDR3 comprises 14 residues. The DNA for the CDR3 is TGCGCCAGCAGCTTGCAACAGCTTAATGAAAAACTGTTTTTT. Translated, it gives CASSLQQLNEKLFF.

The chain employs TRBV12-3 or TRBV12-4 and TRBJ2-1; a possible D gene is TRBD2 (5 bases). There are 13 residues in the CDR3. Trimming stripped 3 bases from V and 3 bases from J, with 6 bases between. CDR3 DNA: TGTGCCAGCAGTTTCACTAGCTACAATGAGCAGTTCTTC. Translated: CASSFTSYNEQFF.

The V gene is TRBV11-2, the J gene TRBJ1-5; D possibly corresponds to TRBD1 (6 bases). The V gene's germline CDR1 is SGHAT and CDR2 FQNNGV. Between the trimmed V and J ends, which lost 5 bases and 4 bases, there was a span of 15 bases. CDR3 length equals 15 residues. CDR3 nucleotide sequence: TGTGCCAGCAGCCAGGGGCAGGGATGGAATCAGCCCCAGCATTTT. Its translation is CASSQGQGWNQPQHF.

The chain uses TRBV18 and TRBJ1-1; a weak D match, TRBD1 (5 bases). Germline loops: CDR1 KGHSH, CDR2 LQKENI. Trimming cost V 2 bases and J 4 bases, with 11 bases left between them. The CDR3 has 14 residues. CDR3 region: CASSPFGGGTEAFF. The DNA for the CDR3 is TGTGCCAGCTCACCATTTGGGGGAGGCACTGAAGCTTTCTTT.

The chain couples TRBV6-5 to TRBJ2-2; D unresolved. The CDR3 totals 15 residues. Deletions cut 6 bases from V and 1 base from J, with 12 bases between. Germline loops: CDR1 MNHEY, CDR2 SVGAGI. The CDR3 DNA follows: TGTGCCAGCAGATTCGACAAAAGGAACACCGGGGAGCTGTTTTTT. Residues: CASRFDKRNTGELFF.

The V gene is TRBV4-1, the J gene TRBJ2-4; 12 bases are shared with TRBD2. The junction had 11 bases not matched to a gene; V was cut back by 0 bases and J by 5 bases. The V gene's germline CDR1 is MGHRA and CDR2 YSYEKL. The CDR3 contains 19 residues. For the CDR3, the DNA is TGCGCCAGCAGCCAAGATCCCCGCCAACTAGCGGGGGGTGAAAACATTCAGTACTTC. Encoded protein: CASSQDPRQLAGGENIQYF.

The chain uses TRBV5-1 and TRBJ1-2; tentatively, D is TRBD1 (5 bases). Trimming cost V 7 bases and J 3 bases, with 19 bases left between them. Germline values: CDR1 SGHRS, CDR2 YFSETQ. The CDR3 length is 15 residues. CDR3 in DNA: TGCGCCAGCGCTCGTCAGGAGGGGTTGGACTATGGCTACACCTTC. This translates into CASARQEGLDYGYTF.

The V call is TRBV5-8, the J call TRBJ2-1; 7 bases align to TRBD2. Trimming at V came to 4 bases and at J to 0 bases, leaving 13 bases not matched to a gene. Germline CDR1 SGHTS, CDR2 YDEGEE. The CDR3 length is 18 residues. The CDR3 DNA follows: TGTGCCAGCAGCCCAATAGAGGGACTACCAAGCTCCTACAATGAGCAGTTCTTC. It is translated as CASSPIEGLPSSYNEQFF.

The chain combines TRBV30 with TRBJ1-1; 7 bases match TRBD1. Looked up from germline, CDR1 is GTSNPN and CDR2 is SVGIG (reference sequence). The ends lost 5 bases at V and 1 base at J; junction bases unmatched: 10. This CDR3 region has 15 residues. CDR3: CAWCDFRDRNTEAFF. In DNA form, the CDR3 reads TGTGCCTGGTGTGACTTCCGGGACAGGAACACTGAAGCTTTCTTT.

The CDR3 sequence: CASSPPSTDTQYF. The CDR3 coding sequence is TGTGCCAGTAGTCCTCCTAGCACAGATACGCAGTATTTT. The rearrangement links TRBV19 to TRBJ2-3, with D uncertain. The germline V gene has CDR1 LNHDA and CDR2 SQIVND (reference sequence). V lost 5 bases and J 0 bases, leaving 6 bases between the germline ends. The CDR3 runs to 13 residues.

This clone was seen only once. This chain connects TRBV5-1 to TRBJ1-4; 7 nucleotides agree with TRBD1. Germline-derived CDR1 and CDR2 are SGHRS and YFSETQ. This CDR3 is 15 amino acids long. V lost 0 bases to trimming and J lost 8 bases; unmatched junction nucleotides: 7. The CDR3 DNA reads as TGCGCCAGCAGCTTGGCCAGGGGGATGAGAGAAAAACTGTTTTTT. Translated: CASSLARGMREKLFF.

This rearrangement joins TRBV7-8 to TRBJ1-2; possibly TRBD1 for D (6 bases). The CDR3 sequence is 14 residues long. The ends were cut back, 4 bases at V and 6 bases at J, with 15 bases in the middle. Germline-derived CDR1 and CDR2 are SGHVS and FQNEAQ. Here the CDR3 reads CASSSQSRDNGYTF. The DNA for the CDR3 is TGTGCCAGCAGCTCCCAATCCAGGGACAATGGCTACACCTTC.

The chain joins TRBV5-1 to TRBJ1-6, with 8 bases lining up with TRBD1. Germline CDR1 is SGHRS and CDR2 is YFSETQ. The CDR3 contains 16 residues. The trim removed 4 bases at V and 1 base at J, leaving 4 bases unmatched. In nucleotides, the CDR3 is TGCGCCAGCAGCCCACGGACAGGGTCCTATAATTCACCCCTCCACTTT. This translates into CASSPRTGSYNSPLHF.

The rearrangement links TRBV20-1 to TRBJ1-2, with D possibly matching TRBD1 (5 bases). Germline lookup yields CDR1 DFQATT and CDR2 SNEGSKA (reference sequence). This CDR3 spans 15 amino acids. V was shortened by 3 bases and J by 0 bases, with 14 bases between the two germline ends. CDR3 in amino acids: CSASGGAAANYGYTF. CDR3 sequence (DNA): TGCAGTGCTAGTGGCGGGGCTGCCGCTAACTATGGCTACACCTTC.